This T cell receptor beta chain was identified in a study of T-cell reconstitution after alpha-beta-depleted transplantation in children. The library targeted TCRbeta and was prepared with unique molecular identifiers. TCRdb passed the PCR reads through MiXCR, listing each CDR3 protein once. Among roughly 500,000 distinct CDR3 sequences listed, over 25% were seen once. This clonotype was observed a few times. With 3 bases removed from V and 4 bases from J, the gap between germline ends came to 10 bases. Germline loops: CDR1 SNHLY, CDR2 FYNNEI. CDR3 length: 15 residues. This sequence joins TRBV2 and TRBJ1-6; the D gene is possibly TRBD1 (6 bases). This specimen consisted of PBMCs from the stem cell graft donor, obtained from the stem cell graft. This receptor was identified in a human donor who donated a stem cell graft to a child with aplastic anemia. CDR3 residues: CASSDWTAYNSPLHF. The CDR3 DNA is TGTGCCAGCAGTGACTGGACAGCTTATAATTCACCCCTCCACTTT. Looking up the rest from reference TRBV2 and TRBJ1-6 gives the full variable domain: EPEVTQTPSHQVTQMGQEVILRCVPISNHLYFYWYRQILGQKVEFLVSFYNNEISEKSEIFDDQFSVERPDGSNFTLKIRSTKLEDSAMYFCASSDWTAYNSPLHFGNGTRLTVT.